The rows below give T cell receptor beta chains drawn from one sample of a study of cytomegalovirus exposure and HLA in healthy donors. The assay was immunoSEQ multiplex PCR, and TCRdb's table has in-frame clones only and misses some. Of some 110,000 clones listed, over 75% are singletons. What was sequenced was PBMCs. The receptors stem from a man in his fifties or sixties in good health and CMV-seropositive. The CDR3 runs from the conserved cysteine through the conserved F or W. The D gene is left open where the match is weak. Expanded clones are given a class, and other clones once, few, many or no size at all.

>15|-|medium-sized|TRBJ1-1|TRBV27
TGTGCCAGCAGTCCCTTGGGGGGTGCCGTCAATAGAGCTTTCTTT
CASSPLGGAVNRAFF
>14|-|-|TRBJ2-5|TRBV18
TGTGCCAGCTCACCGTTACTAGCTCAAGAGACCCAGTACTTC
CASSPLLAQETQYF
>15|-|-|TRBJ2-2|TRBV11-3
TGTGCCAGCAGCCCGCCGAGCGGGTTCACCGGGGAGCTGTTTTTT
CASSPPSGFTGELFF
>19|TRBD2|-|TRBJ2-1|TRBV10-3
TGTGCCATCAGTGATCCCGGGACTAGCGGGGGGTCCTCCTACAATGAGCAGTTCTTC
CAISDPGTSGGSSYNEQFF
>16|-|-|TRBJ2-5|TRBV9
TGTGCCAGCAGCCCTCGGGACAACTACAACCAAGAGACCCAGTACTTC
CASSPRDNYNQETQYF
>14|TRBD1|-|TRBJ1-5|TRBV25-1
TGTGCCAGCAGTGAGGACAGGGATTTTTGGCCCCAGCATTTT
CASSEDRDFWPQHF
>13|-|-|TRBJ1-3|TRBV19
TGTGCCAGTAAAACTACTTCTGGAAACACCATATATTTT
CASKTTSGNTIYF
>14|-|-|TRBJ2-7|TRBV6-1
TGTGCCAGCAGTGAATTCAGACTCATGTACGAGCAGTACTTC
CASSEFRLMYEQYF
>14|-|once|TRBJ2-5|TRBV7-2
TGTGCCAGCAGCTTAGGTTACACAGGGGAGGCCCAGTACTTC
CASSLGYTGEAQYF
>15|TRBD1|few|TRBJ1-6|TRBV5-5
TGTGCCAGCAGCTTGGGACAGGGGGCTTCTTCACCCCTCCACTTT
CASSLGQGASSPLHF
>15|-|-|TRBJ1-4|TRBV6-5
TGTGCCAGCAGTTACGGGGGCCCGGGCGGGGAAAAACTGTTTTTT
CASSYGGPGGEKLFF
>11|-|-|TRBJ1-2|TRBV10-3
TGTGCCATCAGGGGTGCGGGAGGCTACACCTTC
CAIRGAGGYTF
>17|TRBD2|once|TRBJ2-1|TRBV5-1
TGCGCCAGCAGCTTGGTAGTGAGTCTAGCGGGGGGTCATGAGCAGTTCTTC
CASSLVVSLAGGHEQFF
>16|TRBD1|-|TRBJ1-5|TRBV18
TGTGCCAGCTCACCAGCGACAGGGGGATTGGATCAGCCCCAGCATTTT
CASSPATGGLDQPQHF
>18|TRBD1|few|TRBJ2-7|TRBV4-1
TGCGCCAGCAGCCATCCCTTGCGGGCCGGGACAGGGCGTTACGAGCAGTACTTC
CASSHPLRAGTGRYEQYF
>12|-|-|TRBJ2-2|TRBV7-8
TGTGCCGGAGCAGTAAACACCGGGGAGCTGTTTTTT
CAGAVNTGELFF
>12|-|-|TRBJ1-2|TRBV27
TGTGCCAGCAGTTTAGCGGGAGGTGGCTACACCTTC
CASSLAGGGYTF
>12|-|-|TRBJ2-1|TRBV5-1
TGCGCCAGCAGCTTGGCCAAAAATGAGCAGTTCTTC
CASSLAKNEQFF
>12|-|-|TRBJ2-5|TRBV6-5
TGTGCCAGCAGAAACTCCCGGGAGACCCAGTACTTC
CASRNSRETQYF
>13|TRBD1|-|TRBJ2-5|TRBV19
TGTGCCAGTAGTAGACAGGGGGGAGAGACCCAGTACTTC
CASSRQGGETQYF
>13|-|-|TRBJ2-1|TRBV7-3
TGTGCCAGCAGTTTTAAAGGGGGCAATGAGCAGTTCTTC
CASSFKGGNEQFF
>11|-|-|TRBJ1-4|TRBV4-1
TGCGCCAGCAGCCGGGTAGGGGCTGTGTTTTTT
CASSRVGAVFF
>15|-|-|TRBJ1-4|TRBV14
TGTGCCAGCAGCCAAACCGGTGCCGGGGTTGAAAAACTGTTTTTT
CASSQTGAGVEKLFF
>17|-|-|TRBJ1-4|TRBV7-9
TGTGCCAGCAGCCCCCCTTGGAGGGGAACAACTAATGAAAAACTGTTTTTT
CASSPPWRGTTNEKLFF
>15|TRBD1|-|TRBJ1-1|TRBV6-5
TGTGCCAGCAGCCTGACAGGGAATGGGGACACTGAAGCTTTCTTT
CASSLTGNGDTEAFF
>17|-|-|TRBJ2-5|TRBV5-1
TGCGCCAGCAGCTTTGACTCCGGGGAAAAGGATAGGGAGACCCAGTACTTC
CASSFDSGEKDRETQYF
>13|-|-|TRBJ1-6|TRBV7-8
TGTGCCAGCAGCCCCTCAGTTAATTCACCCCTCCACTTT
CASSPSVNSPLHF
>16|TRBD1|-|TRBJ2-2|TRBV5-4
TGTGCCAGCAGCTCGGGACAGGGTCCGAACACCGGGGAGCTGTTTTTT
CASSSGQGPNTGELFF
>14|-|-|TRBJ2-5|TRBV7-7
TGTGCCAGCAGCTTAGCTCCCAGGGGTCAGACCCAGTACTTC
CASSLAPRGQTQYF
>15|TRBD2|-|TRBJ2-7|TRBV10-3
TGTGCCATCAGTGAAGCCGGGGGGGTACGTAGCGAGCAGTACTTC
CAISEAGGVRSEQYF
>15|TRBD1|-|TRBJ2-7|TRBV27
TGTGCCAGCAGCGGGGACAGCCGAAGATCCTACGAGCAGTACTTC
CASSGDSRRSYEQYF
>13|TRBD1|-|TRBJ2-7|TRBV29-1
TGCAGCGTTGAAGTCCGGGACAGCTACGAGCAGTACTTC
CSVEVRDSYEQYF
>14|TRBD1|-|TRBJ1-1|TRBV2
TGTGCCAGCAGTTTTGCTAGACAGGGGGTTGAAGCTTTCTTT
CASSFARQGVEAFF
>17|TRBD2|-|TRBJ2-3|TRBV18
TGTGCCAGCTCACCCCCCGGGAGCGGGGGTGGCACAGATACGCAGTATTTT
CASSPPGSGGGTDTQYF
>16|-|-|TRBJ2-5|TRBV25-1
TGTGCCAGCTCCCCCGCCCCGGGTACGGGCCAAGAGACCCAGTACTTC
CASSPAPGTGQETQYF
>13|TRBD1|-|TRBJ2-7|TRBV18
TGTGCCAGCTCGGGACAGGGCCACTACGAGCAGTACTTC
CASSGQGHYEQYF
>13|-|-|TRBJ1-1|TRBV5-1
TGCGCCAGCAGCTTGGATCGAGGGGGTAAAGCTTTCTTT
CASSLDRGGKAFF
>15|TRBD1|-|TRBJ1-5|TRBV27
TGTGCCAGCAGGCAAACAGGGGGTGTCAATCAGCCCCAGCATTTT
CASRQTGGVNQPQHF
>15|-|-|TRBJ2-1|TRBV7-2
TGTGCCAGCAGCTTAGAGAGGGACTCCTACAATGAGCAGTTCTTC
CASSLERDSYNEQFF